This TCR beta chain appears in the sequencing data of a study of blood T cell repertoires in COVID-19. Study-wide context: Whether acute or convalescent, the COVID-19 samples came from the United States, Italy and Spain. In each case, the material was cDNA or gDNA derived from T cells, B-cell-depleted T cells, or PBMCs.

Someone with COVID-19 had been met by exposed participants within 2 weeks before study entry. As processed by the authors: The assay estimated nucleated cells by amplifying reference gene primers. TCRdb's copy holds only in-frame clones and misses some; the assay was immunoSEQ multiplex PCR. Clone size and V and J calls were adopted from that table, with D and trimming inferred from the DNA. The repertoire holds around 400,000 clones, with 80% to 95% as singletons. Deletions cut 7 bases from V and 4 bases from J, with 5 bases between. This CDR3 contains 11 residues. The specimen was PBMCs or T cells enriched from blood (not recorded which). The receptor's source is a woman aged 35 to 49 who had been exposed to COVID-19. The chain links TRBV12-3 or TRBV12-4 to TRBJ1-3; no clear D gene. CDR3 sequence (DNA): TGTGCCAGCACCGTAGGAAACACCATATATTTT. Its translation is CASTVGNTIYF.